Shown below are 15 T cell receptor beta chains from a single sample sequenced in a study of blood T cell repertoires in COVID-19. Assay: immunoSEQ multiplex PCR; the TCRdb copy retains only in-frame clones and omits some. The sample includes 250,000 to 350,000 clones, 88% seen only once; the top ten take 0.75% to 1%. The sequenced sample consisted of PBMCs or T cells enriched from blood (not recorded which). These TCRs come from a woman in her thirties who had recovered from COVID-19.

This clone showed up many times. The CDR3 DNA is TGTGCCAGCAGATCAGGGGACCTGGATGAGCAGTTCTTC. Protein product: CASRSGDLDEQFF. The gene calls are TRBV6-5 and TRBJ2-1; D may be TRBD1 (6 bases). The V and J ends lost 6 bases and 8 bases respectively, with 14 bases between them. This CDR3 comprises 13 residues. The V gene's germline CDR1 is MNHEY and CDR2 SVGAGI.

The rearrangement links TRBV18 to TRBJ2-7, with TRBD2 matching over 14 bases. The CDR3 length is 18 residues. Per the germline V gene, CDR1 is KGHSH and CDR2 is LQKENI. The trim removed 0 bases at V and 4 bases at J, leaving 8 bases unmatched. DNA of the CDR3: TGTGCCAGCTCACCACCGACTAGCGGGGGGGCTTCTCCGTACGAGCAGTACTTC. This codes for CASSPPTSGGASPYEQYF. Full variable domain (remainder filled in from reference TRBV18 and TRBJ2-7): NAGVMQNPRHLVRRRGQEARLRCSPMKGHSHVYWYRQLPEEGLKFMVYLQKENIIDESGMPKERFSAEFPKEGPSILRIQQVVRGDSAAYFCASSPPTSGGASPYEQYFGPGTRLTVT.

The chain links TRBV19 to TRBJ1-5, with TRBD1 as a possible D gene (6 bases). CDR1 is LNHDA and CDR2 is SQIVND in the germline V gene (reference sequence). CDR3 length equals 13 residues. The V end was cut by 6 bases, the J end by 7 bases, with 13 bases between. The CDR3 DNA sequence: TGTGCCAGTAGCCTGGACAGTGTCCAGCCCCAGCATTTT. This encodes CASSLDSVQPQHF.

The rearrangement links TRBV5-5 to TRBJ2-3; D not certain. This CDR3 has 13 amino acids. Germline V gene lookup returns CDR1 SGHKS and CDR2 YYEKEE (reference sequence). V was pared by 2 bases and J by 3 bases, with 7 bases between. The CDR3 protein is CASSFSSTDTQYF. For the CDR3, the DNA is TGTGCCAGCAGCTTTAGCAGTACAGATACGCAGTATTTT.

Only one count was recorded for this clone. This chain uses TRBV19 with TRBJ1-1, with a tentative D call TRBD1 (5 bases). V was clipped by 5 bases and J by 1 base, with 8 bases between them. CDR1 and CDR2 from the germline V gene are LNHDA and SQIVND (reference sequence). CDR3 length: 13 residues. The DNA of the CDR3 is TGTGCCAGTAGTTGGACACCGAACACTGAAGCTTTCTTT. Its translation: CASSWTPNTEAFF.

V and J are TRBV7-2 and TRBJ2-7, with 10 bases fitting TRBD1. The V gene's germline CDR1 is SGHTA and CDR2 FQGNSA. Germline trimming cut 5 bases from V and 3 bases from J; bases unmatched to any gene: 13. CDR3 length equals 17 residues. CDR3 residues: CASSPSGTGVPGYEQYF. The CDR3 DNA follows: TGTGCCAGCAGCCCGTCCGGGACAGGGGTCCCTGGCTACGAGCAGTACTTC.

The gene calls are TRBV5-5 and TRBJ2-2, with TRBD1 as a possible D gene (6 bases). The CDR3 has 16 residues. Germline CDR1 is SGHKS and CDR2 is YYEKEE (reference sequence). Trimming shortened V by 4 bases and J by 2 bases, and 15 bases separated the two germline ends. The CDR3 DNA sequence: TGTGCCAGCAGCCCCCCTGGACAGCTAAACACCGGGGAGCTGTTTTTT. It translates to CASSPPGQLNTGELFF. The variable domain in full, completed from reference TRBV5-5 and TRBJ2-2, reads DAGVTQSPTHLIKTRGQQVTLRCSPISGHKSVSWYQQVLGQGPQFIFQYYEKEERGRGNFPDRFSARQFPNYSSELNVNALLLGDSALYLCASSPPGQLNTGELFFGEGSRLTVL.

The rearrangement uses TRBV7-2 and TRBJ2-3, with TRBD2 identical over 13 bases. This CDR3 contains 16 residues. Germline V gene data show CDR1 as SGHTA and CDR2 as FQGNSA. J gave up 2 bases and V 5 bases, and 4 bases lay outside the gene matches. CDR3: CASSGTSGAYTDTQYF. In DNA, the CDR3 is TGTGCCAGCAGCGGGACTAGCGGGGCGTACACAGATACGCAGTATTTT.

Only a few counts were recorded for this clone. The chain uses TRBV10-2 and TRBJ1-2; a weak D match, TRBD1 (5 bases). The length of the CDR3 is 13 residues. Germline-derived CDR1 and CDR2 are WSHSY and SAAADI. The V gene lost 2 bases and the J gene lost 4 bases, with 8 bases spanning the gap. CDR3 DNA: TGCGCCAGCAGTGAGGGGGGGACCTATGGCTACACCTTC. Protein sequence: CASSEGGTYGYTF.

The genes are TRBV13 and TRBJ1-2; 9 bases align to TRBD1. Germline CDR1 and CDR2: PRHDT and FYEKMQ (reference sequence). The CDR3 length is 18 residues. With 5 bases clipped from V and 3 bases from J, the junction kept 16 bases outside the gene matches. Written as DNA, the CDR3 is TGTGCCAGCAGCCCAATCGGGGCCGGGACAGGGTCGGACTATGGCTACACCTTC. This encodes CASSPIGAGTGSDYGYTF.

The V gene is TRBV4-3, the J gene TRBJ1-1, with TRBD1 identical over 7 bases. The ends lost 4 bases at V and 0 bases at J; junction bases unmatched: 5. This CDR3 contains 15 residues. Germline assignment: CDR1 LGHNA and CDR2 YSLEER. Here the CDR3 reads CASSRGDRMNTEAFF. CDR3 bases: TGCGCCAGCAGCCGGGGGGACAGAATGAACACTGAAGCTTTCTTT.

The genes are TRBV7-3 and TRBJ2-3; D call uncertain. V lost 5 bases and J 0 bases, leaving 9 bases between the germline ends. CDR3 length: 14 residues. Looked up from germline, CDR1 is SGHTA and CDR2 is FQGTGA. CDR3 in DNA: TGTGCCAGCAGCGCCCCAGAAAGCACAGATACGCAGTATTTT. Its translation is CASSAPESTDTQYF.

This chain connects TRBV7-3 to TRBJ1-1; a weak D match, TRBD1 (5 bases). The CDR3 loop spans 13 amino acids. Germline loops: CDR1 SGHTA, CDR2 FQGTGA. Trimming took off 4 bases at V and 1 base at J, with 7 bases between the two ends. CDR3 region: CASSYDRNTEAFF. The DNA of the CDR3 is TGTGCCAGCAGCTACGACAGGAACACTGAAGCTTTCTTT. Full variable domain (missing parts from reference TRBV7-3 and TRBJ1-1): GAGVSQTPSNKVTEKGKYVELRCDPISGHTALYWYRQSLGQGPEFLIYFQGTGAADDSGLPNDRFFAVRPEGSVSTLKIQRTERGDSAVYLCASSYDRNTEAFFGQGTRLTVV.

This chain links TRBV6-5 with TRBJ1-1; tentative D call: TRBD1 (5 bases). Germline V CDR1 and CDR2: MNHEY, SVGAGI. This CDR3 is 16 amino acids long. V was cut by 0 bases and J by 6 bases, with 17 bases left in between. The CDR3 is CASSYSNRLQTAEAFF. The CDR3 DNA reads TGTGCCAGCAGTTACTCGAACAGGCTGCAAACGGCTGAAGCTTTCTTT.

This chain uses TRBV4-3 with TRBJ1-1, with 11 bases that match TRBD1. Germline V lookup: CDR1 LGHNA, CDR2 YSLEER. Trimming at V came to 5 bases and at J to 4 bases, leaving 3 bases not matched to a gene. The CDR3 covers 14 residues. The CDR3 DNA reads as TGCGCCAGCAGCTCGGGACAGGGGGTCACTGAAGCTTTCTTT. Translated: CASSSGQGVTEAFF.